The 4 T cell receptor beta chains in this list originate from one sample, sequenced in a study of cytomegalovirus exposure and HLA in healthy donors. Researchers ran the PCR with 60 Vbeta and 13 Jbeta primers. Libraries were prepared by immunoSEQ multiplex PCR; TCRdb keeps only in-frame clonotypes and omits some of them. The top ten clones hold less than 3.5% of a sample with approximately 150,000 clones, more than 65% of them seen once. Sequencing was done on a sample of PBMCs. Every receptor here comes from a woman aged 40 to 49 in good health and CMV-seropositive.

This sequence joins TRBV5-1 and TRBJ1-3, with 7 bases matching TRBD1. V gave up 3 bases and J gave up 4 bases; unmatched junction bases: 1. The CDR3 spans 13 residues. CDR1 and CDR2 from the germline V gene are SGHRS and YFSETQ. The chain's CDR3 is CASSSGQGNTIYF. In DNA form, the CDR3 reads TGCGCCAGCAGCTCGGGACAGGGAAACACCATATATTTT.

The rearrangement links TRBV19 to TRBJ2-1; tentative D call: TRBD1 (6 bases). From germline, CDR1 is LNHDA and CDR2 SQIVND (reference sequence). Between the trimmed V and J ends, which lost 6 bases and 5 bases, there was a span of 11 bases. CDR3 length: 13 residues. The CDR3 loop reads CASRRTDNNEQFF. CDR3 nucleotides: TGTGCCAGTAGGAGGACAGATAACAATGAGCAGTTCTTC.

The chain combines TRBV25-1 with TRBJ1-4; D gene uncertain. Germline V gene lookup returns CDR1 MGHDK and CDR2 SYGVNS. V gave up 4 bases and J gave up 5 bases, with 17 bases separating them. The CDR3 runs 16 residues. DNA of the CDR3: TGTGCCAGCAGTGCCTACCTGAGGGCACCCAATGAAAAACTGTTTTTT. Its translation is CASSAYLRAPNEKLFF.

The genes are TRBV9 and TRBJ1-3, with D possibly matching TRBD1 (6 bases). Germline V gives CDR1 SGDLS, CDR2 YYNGEE. The CDR3 extends over 13 amino acids. V gave up 6 bases and J gave up 3 bases, with 10 bases separating them. Here the CDR3 DNA reads TGTGCCAGCAAAGAGGGACATGGAAACACCATATATTTT. Translated: CASKEGHGNTIYF.